The T cell receptor beta chain under discussion was sequenced for a study of blood T cell repertoires in COVID-19 (TCRdb year 2020). For context, the study as a whole: Samples from collaborators originated in the United States, Italy and Spain and spanned both the acute and convalescent phases of COVID-19. The material from the prospective study consisted of cDNA or gDNA derived from T cells, B-cell-depleted T cells, or PBMCs. Deeply sampled blood TCRbeta repertoires from subjects exposed to, actively infected with, or recovered from COVID-19 were included in the dataset. The repertoires were released in a freely available public database intended as a resource for research on the immune response to SARS-CoV-2. The samples were drawn from two sources: the first 160 participants of the ongoing ImmuneRACE study, and fewer than 1,500 subjects contributed by 6 global collaborators. The sample metadata nearly always contained a de-identified subject ID, COVID-19 status, age in years and sex. Where HLA class I and class II types were available, the types were taken from metadata supplied by the sample provider, not from assay-based typing.

What the work shows at the level of the full study, not this receptor alone: The amount of clinical and demographic metadata varied by source and participant and was provided uncurated.

TCRbeta CDR3 regions were amplified from genomic DNA using the immunoSEQ Assay, a bias-controlled multiplex PCR. The original pipeline was this. Within the assay, amplification of reference gene primers was used to estimate how many nucleated cells each sample contained. To quantify the absolute abundance of each unique TCRbeta CDR3 rearrangement, sequence reads were collapsed and filtered. For each sample, productive Simpson clonality was calculated as the square root of Simpson's diversity index across productive rearrangements. Imported from immuneACCESS, the table was reduced by TCRdb to in-frame sequences with V and J called. These copies leave out some clones; in studies compared against another copy, an unresolved V gene accounts for under half, and the cause of the remainder is not known. That table supplies the V and J calls and clone size; D and trimming were determined from the DNA. In this sample the table shows under 200,000 clones, about 82% of which occur a single time. Roughly 8.8% of the sample belongs to the ten largest clones.

Details on this clone: What antigen it recognizes has not been identified. No per-base quality is available; no much larger clone lies one base away.

In Seattle, one collaborating source enrolled patients while the infection was active and tracked those patients longitudinally over the course of disease. Whole blood was collected in K2EDTA tubes by collaborating institutions according to the institutions' own protocols. For TCRbeta analysis, collaborators shipped samples in one of three forms: frozen whole blood, isolated PBMCs, or DNA extracted from either of those sample types. Via the germline V gene, CDR1 is ENHRY and CDR2 SYGVKD. Taken from cysteine to phenylalanine, the CDR3 has 15 residues. The retained sequence is limited to the CDR3, 45 bases, with the frame set at the first base. Relative to germline, V is missing 4 bases and J is missing 3 bases, with 1 base of the junction outside any gene match.

The rearrangement combines TRBV10-3 with TRBJ2-5; TRBD2 agrees with 14 junctional bases. The sequenced material came from peripheral blood. This sequence originates from an elderly woman with COVID-19, enrolled during active disease. The sequence in DNA is TGTGCCATCAGTGGACTAGCGGGGGGGGAAGAGACCCAGTACTTC. Its protein product is CAISGLAGGEETQYF.